The clone carrying this T cell receptor beta chain has more than one count but fewer than ten. Authors' data handling: Estimated nucleated cell counts came from reference gene primer amplification. TCRdb's copy holds only in-frame clones and misses some; the assay was immunoSEQ multiplex PCR. The DNA gave D and trimming, while V, J and clone size come from that table. The sample includes some 260,000 clones, about 68% of them seen just once. These data are taken from a study of blood T cell repertoires in COVID-19. Overall study context: From T cells, B-cell-depleted T cells, or PBMCs came the material, which was cDNA or gDNA.

The CDR3 loop spans 18 amino acids. Germline CDR1 is SGHRS and CDR2 is YFSETQ. After removal of 3 bases from V and 0 bases from J, the junction contained 8 bases not matched to a gene. The sequence was obtained from an elderly woman with acute or convalescent COVID-19. The sequenced material came from peripheral blood. The chain combines TRBV5-1 with TRBJ2-5; 13 bases agree with TRBD2. CDR3 coding DNA: TGCGCCAGCAGCTCCACCCCGACTAGCGGGAGGAACCAAGAGACCCAGTACTTC. Amino acid sequence: CASSSTPTSGRNQETQYF.